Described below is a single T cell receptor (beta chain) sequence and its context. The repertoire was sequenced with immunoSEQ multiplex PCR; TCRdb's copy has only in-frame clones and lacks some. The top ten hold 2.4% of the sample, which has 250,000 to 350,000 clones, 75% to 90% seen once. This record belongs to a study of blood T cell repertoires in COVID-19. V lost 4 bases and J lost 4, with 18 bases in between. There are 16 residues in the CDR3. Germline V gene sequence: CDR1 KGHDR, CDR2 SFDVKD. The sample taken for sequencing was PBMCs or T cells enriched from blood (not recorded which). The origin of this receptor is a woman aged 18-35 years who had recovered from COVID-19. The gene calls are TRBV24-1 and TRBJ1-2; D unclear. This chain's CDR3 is CATSDPSHDGTYGYTF. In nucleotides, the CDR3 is TGTGCCACCAGTGACCCCAGTCACGATGGCACCTATGGCTACACCTTC.